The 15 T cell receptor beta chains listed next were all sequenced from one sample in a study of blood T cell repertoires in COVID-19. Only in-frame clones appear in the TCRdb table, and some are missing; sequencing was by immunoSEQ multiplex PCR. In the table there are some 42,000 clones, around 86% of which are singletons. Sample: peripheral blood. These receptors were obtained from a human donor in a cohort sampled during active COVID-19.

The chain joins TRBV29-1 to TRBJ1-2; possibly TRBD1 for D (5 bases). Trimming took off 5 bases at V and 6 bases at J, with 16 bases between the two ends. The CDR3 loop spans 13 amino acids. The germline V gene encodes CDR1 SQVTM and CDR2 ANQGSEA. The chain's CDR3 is CSVQYGRANGYTF. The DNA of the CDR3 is TGCAGCGTTCAGTACGGCAGGGCCAATGGCTACACCTTC.

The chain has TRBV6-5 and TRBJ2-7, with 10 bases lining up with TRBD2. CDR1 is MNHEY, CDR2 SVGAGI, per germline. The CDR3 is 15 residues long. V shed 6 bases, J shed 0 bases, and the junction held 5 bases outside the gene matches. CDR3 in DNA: TGTGCCAGCAGGGTTAGCGGGGGGATCTCCTACGAGCAGTACTTC. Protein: CASRVSGGISYEQYF.

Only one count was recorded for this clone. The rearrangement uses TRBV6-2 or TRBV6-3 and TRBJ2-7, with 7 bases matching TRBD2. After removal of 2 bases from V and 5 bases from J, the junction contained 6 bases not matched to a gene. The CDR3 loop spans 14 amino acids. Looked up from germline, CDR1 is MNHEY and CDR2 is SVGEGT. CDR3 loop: CASSYPRGGDEQYF. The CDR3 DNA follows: TGTGCCAGCAGTTACCCCCGGGGAGGGGACGAGCAGTACTTC.

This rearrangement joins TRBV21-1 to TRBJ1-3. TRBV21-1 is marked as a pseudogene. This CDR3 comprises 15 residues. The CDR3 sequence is CASSKPSFSGNTIYF. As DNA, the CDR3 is TGTGCCAGCAGCAAACCTAGCTTCTCTGGAAACACCATATATTTT.

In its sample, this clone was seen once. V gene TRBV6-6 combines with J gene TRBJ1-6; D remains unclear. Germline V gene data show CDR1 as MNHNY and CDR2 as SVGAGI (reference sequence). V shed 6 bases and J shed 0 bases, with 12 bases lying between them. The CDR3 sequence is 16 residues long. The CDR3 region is CASRRTGSSYNSPLHF. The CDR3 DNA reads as TGTGCCAGCAGGAGGACGGGGAGCTCCTATAATTCACCCCTCCACTTT.

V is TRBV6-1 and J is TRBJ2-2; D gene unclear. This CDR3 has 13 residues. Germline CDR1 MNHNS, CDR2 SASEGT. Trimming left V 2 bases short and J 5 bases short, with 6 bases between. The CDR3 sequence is CASSESLTGELFF. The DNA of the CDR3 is TGTGCCAGCAGTGAATCCCTTACCGGGGAGCTGTTTTTT.

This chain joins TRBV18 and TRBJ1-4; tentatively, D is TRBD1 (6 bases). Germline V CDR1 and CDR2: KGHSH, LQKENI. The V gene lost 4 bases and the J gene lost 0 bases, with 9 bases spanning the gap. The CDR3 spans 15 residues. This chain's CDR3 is CASSLGTPTNEKLFF. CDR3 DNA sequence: TGTGCCAGCTCACTAGGGACACCAACTAATGAAAAACTGTTTTTT.

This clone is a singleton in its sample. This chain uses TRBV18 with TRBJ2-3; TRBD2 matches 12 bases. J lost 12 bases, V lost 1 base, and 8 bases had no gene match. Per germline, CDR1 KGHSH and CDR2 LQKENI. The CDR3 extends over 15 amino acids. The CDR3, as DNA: TGTGCCAGCTCACCACTTGGACTAGCGGGGACCTCTCAGTATTTT. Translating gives CASSPLGLAGTSQYF.

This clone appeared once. The CDR3 protein is CATSRDLRYTEAFF. The CDR3 region has the DNA TGTGCCACCAGCAGAGATCTCAGATACACTGAAGCTTTCTTT. This chain uses TRBV15 with TRBJ1-1; D is uncertain. Trimming shortened V by 0 bases and J by 3 bases, and 8 bases separated the two germline ends. Germline values: CDR1 LNHNV, CDR2 YYDKDF (reference sequence). This CDR3 has 14 amino acids.

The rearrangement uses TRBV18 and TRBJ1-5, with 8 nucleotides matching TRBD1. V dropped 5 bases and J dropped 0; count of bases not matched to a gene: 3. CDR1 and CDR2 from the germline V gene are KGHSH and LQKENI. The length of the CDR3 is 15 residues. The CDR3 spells CASSTGGSSNQPQHF. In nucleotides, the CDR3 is TGTGCCAGCTCAACAGGGGGAAGTAGCAATCAGCCCCAGCATTTT.

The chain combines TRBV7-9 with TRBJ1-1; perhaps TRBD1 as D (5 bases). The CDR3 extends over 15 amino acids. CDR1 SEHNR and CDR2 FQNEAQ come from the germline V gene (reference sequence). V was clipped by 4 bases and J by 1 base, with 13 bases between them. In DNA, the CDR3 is TGTGCCAGCAGCTCTCGGGGGGGTCAGAACACTGAAGCTTTCTTT. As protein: CASSSRGGQNTEAFF. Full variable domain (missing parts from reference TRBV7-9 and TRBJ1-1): DTGVSQNPRHKITKRGQNVTFRCDPISEHNRLYWYRQTLGQGPEFLTYFQNEAQLEKSRLLSDRFSAERPKGSFSTLEIQRTEQGDSAMYLCASSSRGGQNTEAFFGQGTRLTVV.

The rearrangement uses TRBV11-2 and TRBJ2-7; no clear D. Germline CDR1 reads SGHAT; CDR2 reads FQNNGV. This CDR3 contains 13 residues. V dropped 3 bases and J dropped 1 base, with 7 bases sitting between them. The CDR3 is CASSLLESYEQYF. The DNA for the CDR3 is TGTGCCAGCAGCTTGCTAGAATCCTACGAGCAGTACTTC.

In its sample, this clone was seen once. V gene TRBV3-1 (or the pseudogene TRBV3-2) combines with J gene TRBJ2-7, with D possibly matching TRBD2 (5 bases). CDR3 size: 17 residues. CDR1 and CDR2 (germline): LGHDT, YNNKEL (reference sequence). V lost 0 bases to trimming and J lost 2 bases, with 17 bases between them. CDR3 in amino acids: CASSQEAALAVTYEQYF. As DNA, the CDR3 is TGTGCCAGCAGCCAAGAGGCAGCGCTAGCCGTCACCTACGAGCAGTACTTC.

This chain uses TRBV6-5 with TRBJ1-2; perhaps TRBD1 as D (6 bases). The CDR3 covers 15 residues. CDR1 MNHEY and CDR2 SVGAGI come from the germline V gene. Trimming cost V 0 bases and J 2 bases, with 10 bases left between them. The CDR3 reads CASSYSRGGNYGYTF. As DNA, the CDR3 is TGTGCCAGCAGTTACTCCAGGGGAGGGAACTATGGCTACACCTTC.

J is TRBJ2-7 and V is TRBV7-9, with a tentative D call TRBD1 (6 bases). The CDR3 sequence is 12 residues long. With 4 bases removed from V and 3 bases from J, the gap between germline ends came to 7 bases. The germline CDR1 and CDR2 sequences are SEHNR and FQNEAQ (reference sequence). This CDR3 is CASSYRDYEQYF. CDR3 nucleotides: TGTGCCAGCAGCTACAGGGACTACGAGCAGTACTTC.